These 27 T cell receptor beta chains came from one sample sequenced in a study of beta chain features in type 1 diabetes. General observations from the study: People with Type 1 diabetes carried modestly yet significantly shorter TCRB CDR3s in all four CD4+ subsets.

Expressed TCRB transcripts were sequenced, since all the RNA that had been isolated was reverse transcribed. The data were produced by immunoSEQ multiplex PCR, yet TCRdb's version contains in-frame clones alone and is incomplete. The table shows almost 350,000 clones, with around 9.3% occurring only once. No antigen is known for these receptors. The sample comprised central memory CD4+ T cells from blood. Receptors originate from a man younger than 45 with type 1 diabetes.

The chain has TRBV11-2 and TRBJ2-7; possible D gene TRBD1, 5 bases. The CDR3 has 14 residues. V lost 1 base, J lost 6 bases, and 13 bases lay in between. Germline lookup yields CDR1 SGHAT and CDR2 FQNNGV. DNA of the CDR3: TGTGCCAGCAGCTTAGTACGACAGTCATTCGAGCAGTACTTC. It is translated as CASSLVRQSFEQYF.

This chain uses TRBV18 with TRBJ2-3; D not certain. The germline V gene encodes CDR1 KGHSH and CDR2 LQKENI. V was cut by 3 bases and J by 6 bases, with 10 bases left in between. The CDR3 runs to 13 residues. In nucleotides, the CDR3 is TGTGCCAGCTCACCCCATCCTATGGATACGCAGTATTTT. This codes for CASSPHPMDTQYF.

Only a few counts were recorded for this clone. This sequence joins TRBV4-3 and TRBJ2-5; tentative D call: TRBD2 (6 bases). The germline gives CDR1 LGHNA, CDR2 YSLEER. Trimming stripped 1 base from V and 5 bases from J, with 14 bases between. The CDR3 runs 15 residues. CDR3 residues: CASSQVAGGFETQYF. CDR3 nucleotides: TGCGCCAGCAGCCAAGTGGCCGGGGGATTTGAGACCCAGTACTTC.

CDR3 amino acids: CASSLGTVSYEQYF. In DNA form, the CDR3 reads TGTGCCAGCAGCTTGGGGACAGTCTCCTACGAGCAGTACTTC. V is TRBV5-6 and J is TRBJ2-7; D perhaps matches TRBD1 (6 bases). This CDR3 is 14 amino acids long. The V end was cut by 0 bases, the J end by 0 bases, with 7 bases between. Germline V CDR1 and CDR2: SGHDT, YYEEEE.

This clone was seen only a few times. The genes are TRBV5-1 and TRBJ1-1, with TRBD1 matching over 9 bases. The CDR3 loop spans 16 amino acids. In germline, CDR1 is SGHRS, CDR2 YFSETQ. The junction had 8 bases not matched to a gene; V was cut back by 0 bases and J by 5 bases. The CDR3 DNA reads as TGCGCCAGCAGCTTGGAAAGGACAGGGGACTGGACTGAAGCTTTCTTT. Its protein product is CASSLERTGDWTEAFF. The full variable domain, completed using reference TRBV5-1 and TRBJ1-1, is KAGVTQTPRYLIKTRGQQVTLSCSPISGHRSVSWYQQTPGQGLQFLFEYFSETQRNKGNFPGRFSGRQFSNSRSEMNVSTLELGDSALYLCASSLERTGDWTEAFFGQGTRLTVV.

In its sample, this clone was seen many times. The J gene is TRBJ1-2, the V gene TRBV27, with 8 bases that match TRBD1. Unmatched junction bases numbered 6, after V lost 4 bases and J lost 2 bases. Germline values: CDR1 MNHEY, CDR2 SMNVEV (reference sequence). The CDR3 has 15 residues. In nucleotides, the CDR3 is TGTGCCAGCAGTTCGGGGGACAGGCGCAACTATGGCTACACCTTC. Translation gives CASSSGDRRNYGYTF.

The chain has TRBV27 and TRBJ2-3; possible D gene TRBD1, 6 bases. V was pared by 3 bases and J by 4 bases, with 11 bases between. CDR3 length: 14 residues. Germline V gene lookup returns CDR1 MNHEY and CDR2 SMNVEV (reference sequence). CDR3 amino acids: CASSFSGDADTQYF. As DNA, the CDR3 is TGTGCCAGCAGTTTTTCAGGGGACGCAGATACGCAGTATTTT.

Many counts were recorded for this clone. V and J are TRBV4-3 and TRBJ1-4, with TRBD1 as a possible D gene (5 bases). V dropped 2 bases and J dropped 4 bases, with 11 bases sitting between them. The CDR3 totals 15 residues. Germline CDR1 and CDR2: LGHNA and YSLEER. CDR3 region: CASSQPGTGNEKLFF. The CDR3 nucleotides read TGCGCCAGCAGCCAACCAGGGACGGGTAATGAAAAACTGTTTTTT.

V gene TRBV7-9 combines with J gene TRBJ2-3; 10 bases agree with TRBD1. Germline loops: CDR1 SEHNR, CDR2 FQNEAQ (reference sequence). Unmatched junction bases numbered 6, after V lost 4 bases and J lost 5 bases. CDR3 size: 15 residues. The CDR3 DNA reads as TGTGCCAGCAGCTCCGGGACAGGGGCTTTAGATACGCAGTATTTT. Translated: CASSSGTGALDTQYF.

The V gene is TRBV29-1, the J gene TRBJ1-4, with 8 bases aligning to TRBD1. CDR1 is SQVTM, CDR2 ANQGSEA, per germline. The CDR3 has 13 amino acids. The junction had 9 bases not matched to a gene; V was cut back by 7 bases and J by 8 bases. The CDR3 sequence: CSALGAGGEKLFF. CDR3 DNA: TGCAGCGCCTTGGGGGCAGGGGGCGAAAAACTGTTTTTT.

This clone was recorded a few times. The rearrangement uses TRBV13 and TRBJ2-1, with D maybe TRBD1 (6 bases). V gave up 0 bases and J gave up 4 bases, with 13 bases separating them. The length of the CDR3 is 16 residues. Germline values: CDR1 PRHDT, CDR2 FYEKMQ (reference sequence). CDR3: CASSLGGASLYNEQFF. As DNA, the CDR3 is TGTGCCAGCAGCTTAGGGGGGGCGTCCCTGTACAATGAGCAGTTCTTC.

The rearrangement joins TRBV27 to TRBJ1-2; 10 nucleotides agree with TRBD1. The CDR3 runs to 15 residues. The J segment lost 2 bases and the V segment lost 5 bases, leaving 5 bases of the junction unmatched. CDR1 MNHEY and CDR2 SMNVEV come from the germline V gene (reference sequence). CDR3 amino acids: CASSAPGQGNYGYTF. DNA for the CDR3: TGTGCCAGCAGTGCCCCGGGACAGGGGAACTATGGCTACACCTTC.

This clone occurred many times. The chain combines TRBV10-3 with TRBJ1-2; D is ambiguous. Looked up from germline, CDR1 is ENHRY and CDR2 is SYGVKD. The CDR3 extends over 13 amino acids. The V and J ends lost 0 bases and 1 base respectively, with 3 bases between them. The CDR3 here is CAISESSNYGYTF. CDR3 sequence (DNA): TGTGCCATCAGTGAGTCCAGTAACTATGGCTACACCTTC.

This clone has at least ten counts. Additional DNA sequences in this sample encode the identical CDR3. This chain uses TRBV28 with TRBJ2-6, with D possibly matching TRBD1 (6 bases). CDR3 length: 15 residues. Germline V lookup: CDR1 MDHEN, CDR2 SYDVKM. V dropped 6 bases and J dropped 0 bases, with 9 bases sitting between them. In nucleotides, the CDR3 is TGTGCCAGCAGCCTGACAGGCTCTGGGGCCAACGTCCTGACTTTC. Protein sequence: CASSLTGSGANVLTF.

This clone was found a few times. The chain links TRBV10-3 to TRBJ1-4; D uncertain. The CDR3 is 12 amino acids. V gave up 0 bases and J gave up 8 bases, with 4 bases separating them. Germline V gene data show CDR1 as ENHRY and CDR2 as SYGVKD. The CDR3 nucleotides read TGTGCCATCAGTGAGTCGACGGAAAAACTGTTTTTT. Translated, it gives CAISESTEKLFF.

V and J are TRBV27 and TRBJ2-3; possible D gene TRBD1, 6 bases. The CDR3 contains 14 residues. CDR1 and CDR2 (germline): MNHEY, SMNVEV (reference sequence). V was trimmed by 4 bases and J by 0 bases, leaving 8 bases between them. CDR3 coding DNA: TGTGCCAGCAGTTGGACAGCCAGCACAGATACGCAGTATTTT. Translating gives CASSWTASTDTQYF.

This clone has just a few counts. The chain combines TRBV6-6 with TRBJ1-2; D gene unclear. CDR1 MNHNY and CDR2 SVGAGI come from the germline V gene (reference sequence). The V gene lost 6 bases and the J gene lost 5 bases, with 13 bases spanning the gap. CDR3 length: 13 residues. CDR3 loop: CASRTTGRYGYTF. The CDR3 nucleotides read TGTGCCAGCAGGACAACGGGTAGATATGGCTACACCTTC.

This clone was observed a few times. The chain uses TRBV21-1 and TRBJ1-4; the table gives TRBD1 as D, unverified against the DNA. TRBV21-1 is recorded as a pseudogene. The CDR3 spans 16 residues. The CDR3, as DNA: TGTGCCAGCAGCCTTAATTTCACGCAGGGGGCTGAAAAACTGTTTTTT. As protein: CASSLNFTQGAEKLFF.

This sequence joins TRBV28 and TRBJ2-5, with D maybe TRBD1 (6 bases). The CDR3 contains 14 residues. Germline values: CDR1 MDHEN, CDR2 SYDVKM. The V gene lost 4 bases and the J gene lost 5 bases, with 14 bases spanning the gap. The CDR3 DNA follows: TGTGCCAGCAGTTCTCCACAGGGCAGGGAGACCCAGTACTTC. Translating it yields CASSSPQGRETQYF.

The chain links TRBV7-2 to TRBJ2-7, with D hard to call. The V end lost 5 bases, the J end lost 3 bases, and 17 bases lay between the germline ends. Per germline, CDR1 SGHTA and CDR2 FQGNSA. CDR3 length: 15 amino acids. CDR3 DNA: TGTGCCAGCAGCCCTTGGACGGAGCCCAACTACGAGCAGTACTTC. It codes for CASSPWTEPNYEQYF.

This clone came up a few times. The CDR3 spells CASSFRTGANTEAFF. The CDR3 DNA reads as TGTGCCAGCAGCTTCCGGACAGGGGCGAACACTGAAGCTTTCTTT. The chain links TRBV7-2 to TRBJ1-1; TRBD1 matches 9 bases. CDR3 length: 15 residues. V shed 3 bases and J 1 base; nucleotides not matched to a gene: 3. Germline V gives CDR1 SGHTA, CDR2 FQGNSA.

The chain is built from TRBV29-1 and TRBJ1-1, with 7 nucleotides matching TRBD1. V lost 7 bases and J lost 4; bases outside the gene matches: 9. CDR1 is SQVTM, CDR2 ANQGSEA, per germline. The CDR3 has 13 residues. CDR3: CSGGQRGSTEAFF. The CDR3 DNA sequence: TGCAGCGGGGGACAGAGGGGTTCCACTGAAGCTTTCTTT. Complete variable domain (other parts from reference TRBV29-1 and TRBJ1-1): SAVISQKPSRDICQRGTSLTIQCQVDSQVTMMFWYRQQPGQSLTLIATANQGSEATYESGFVIDKFPISRPNLTFSTLTVSNMSPEDSSIYLCSGGQRGSTEAFFGQGTRLTVV.

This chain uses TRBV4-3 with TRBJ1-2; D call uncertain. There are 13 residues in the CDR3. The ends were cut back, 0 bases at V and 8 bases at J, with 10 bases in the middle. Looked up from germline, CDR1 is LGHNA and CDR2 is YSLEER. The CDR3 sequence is CASSQDWAGGYTF. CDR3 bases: TGCGCCAGCAGCCAAGATTGGGCGGGGGGCTACACCTTC.

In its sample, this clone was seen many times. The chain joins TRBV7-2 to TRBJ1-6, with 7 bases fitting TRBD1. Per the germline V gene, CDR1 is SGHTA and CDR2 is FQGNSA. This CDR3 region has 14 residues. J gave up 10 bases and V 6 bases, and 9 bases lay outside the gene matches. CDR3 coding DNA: TGTGCCAGCAGTCTTGGGACAGATAGCTCACCCCTCCACTTT. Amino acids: CASSLGTDSSPLHF.

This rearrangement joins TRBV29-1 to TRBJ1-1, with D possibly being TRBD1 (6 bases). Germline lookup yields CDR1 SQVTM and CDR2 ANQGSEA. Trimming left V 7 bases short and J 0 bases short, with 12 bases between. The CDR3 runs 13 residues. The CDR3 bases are TGCAGCGCCCCGGGACACTTGAACACTGAAGCTTTCTTT. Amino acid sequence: CSAPGHLNTEAFF.

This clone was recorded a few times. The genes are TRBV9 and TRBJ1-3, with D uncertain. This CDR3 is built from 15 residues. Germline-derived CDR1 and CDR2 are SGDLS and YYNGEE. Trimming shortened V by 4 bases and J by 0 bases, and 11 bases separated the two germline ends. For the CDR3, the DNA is TGTGCCAGCAGCAATACGGGGATCTCTGGAAACACCATATATTTT. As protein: CASSNTGISGNTIYF.

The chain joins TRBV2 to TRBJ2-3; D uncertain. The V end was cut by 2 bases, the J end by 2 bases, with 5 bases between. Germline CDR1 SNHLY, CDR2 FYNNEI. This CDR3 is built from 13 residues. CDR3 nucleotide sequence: TGTGCCAGCAGTGAACAGGACACAGATACGCAGTATTTT. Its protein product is CASSEQDTDTQYF. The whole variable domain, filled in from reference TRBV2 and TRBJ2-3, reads EPEVTQTPSHQVTQMGQEVILRCVPISNHLYFYWYRQILGQKVEFLVSFYNNEISEKSEIFDDQFSVERPDGSNFTLKIRSTKLEDSAMYFCASSEQDTDTQYFGPGTRLTVL.